A selection of T cell receptor beta chains follows, all from one sample in a study of blood T cell repertoires in COVID-19. Repertoires were generated with immunoSEQ multiplex PCR, while TCRdb's copy carries only in-frame clones and drops some. The sample records around 200,000 clones, less than 90% being singletons. Material: peripheral blood. All receptors come from a woman aged 50 to 60 with acute or convalescent COVID-19. The CDR3 runs from the conserved cysteine through the conserved F or W. Clone size is not always given. Where it is, it says once, few, many or a class for expanded clones.

V gene	CDR3 length	clone size	CDR3 protein
TRBV5-1	15	-	CATRSQPFSTDTQYF
TRBV19	14	-	CATERGLDTGELFF
TRBV5-1	15	-	CASQRLAGIQETQYF
TRBV7-2	15	-	CASSLAFRGEAEAFF
TRBV29-1	13	-	CSVDRGGQGGYTF
TRBV6-2/TRBV6-3	15	-	CASSRTGGTIQPQHF
TRBV18	15	-	CASSPPGLAGDTQYF
TRBV20-1	11	-	CSARVSETVSF
TRBV6-5	15	-	CASSPRQGSHEKLFF
TRBV28	17	many	CASSFGGTGYMNTEAFF
TRBV6-5	13	-	CASSSTGIYGYTF
TRBV25-1	13	-	CASSYRMNTEAFF
TRBV16	17	-	CASSREMTGTGPHGYTF
TRBV19	14	-	CASTGGAYTGELFF
TRBV7-6	16	few	CASSLSPGEEGYEQYF
TRBV5-6	14	-	CASSFVTGNQPQHF
TRBV27	16	-	CASSLFEGADTGELFF
TRBV5-1	14	-	CASSRTGGPDTQYF
TRBV10-3	14	-	CAISGDRGTDTQYF
TRBV30	14	-	CAWNRDATNEKLFF
TRBV7-6	15	-	CASSLELSSSYEQYF
TRBV7-3	14	few	CASSRGQSTDTQYF
TRBV7-2	14	-	CASSLASQDEKLFF
TRBV3-1/TRBV3-2	17	-	CASSHASSGIPYNEQFF
TRBV30	17	-	CAWSVRWGPRGNQPQHF
TRBV3-1/TRBV3-2	15	-	CASSHGSSYNSPLHF
TRBV3-1/TRBV3-2	14	-	CASSQEADNQPQHF
TRBV11-2	15	-	CASSLGWTGHYGYTF
TRBV7-9	15	-	CASSQRQSSYNEQFF
TRBV5-5	17	-	CASSLGWAQGVGETQYF
TRBV19	12	-	CAVLVLGGGYTF
TRBV12-3/TRBV12-4	13	-	CASTWGDGSPLHF
TRBV18	13	-	CASSPDRTHEQYF
TRBV5-1	14	-	CASSPQTGSYGYTF
TRBV5-1	14	once	CASRLEGLNSPLHF
TRBV5-6	16	-	CASSLELPSRTDTQYF
TRBV5-1	14	once	CASSVTGGADIQYF
TRBV19	15	-	CASSIGVSRVYEQYF
TRBV5-3	15	once	CARSRGQGVGYGYTF
TRBV24-1	14	-	CATSRAGVQETQYF
TRBV5-4	13	-	CASGREGNSPLHF
TRBV11-3	15	-	CASSLENTILGEQFF
TRBV5-1	14	-	CASRPGSQYSPLHF
TRBV3-1/TRBV3-2	12	-	CASSQVRNEQFF
TRBV27	13	-	CASSSLLGGEQYF
TRBV6-6	16	-	CASLNRGQESGTEAFF
TRBV5-6	15	few	CASSLAVQGSQPQHF
TRBV6-6	13	-	CASSYGFSGGYTF
TRBV7-2	13	-	CASSLMGDTEAFF
TRBV2	16	once	CASSIVFGDIYNEQFF
TRBV10-1	17	-	CASRYRGRLRCNEKLFF
TRBV7-2	15	-	CASSLGSGLAGEQYF
TRBV2	15	-	CASSGGGGSNQPQHF